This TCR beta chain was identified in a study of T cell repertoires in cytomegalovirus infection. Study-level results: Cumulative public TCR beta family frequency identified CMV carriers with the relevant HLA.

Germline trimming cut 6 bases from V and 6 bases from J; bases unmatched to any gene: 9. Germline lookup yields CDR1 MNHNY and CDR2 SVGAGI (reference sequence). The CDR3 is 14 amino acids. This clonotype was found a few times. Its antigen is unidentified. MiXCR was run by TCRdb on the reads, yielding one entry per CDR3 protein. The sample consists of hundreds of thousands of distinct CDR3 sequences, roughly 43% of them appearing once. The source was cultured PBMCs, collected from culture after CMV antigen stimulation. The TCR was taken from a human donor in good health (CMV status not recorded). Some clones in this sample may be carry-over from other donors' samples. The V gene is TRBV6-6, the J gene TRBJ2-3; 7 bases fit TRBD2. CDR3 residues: CASSNFGLVDTQYF. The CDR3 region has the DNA TGTGCCAGCAGCAATTTCGGACTAGTTGATACGCAGTATTTT.